Shown below are 3 T cell receptor beta chains from a single sample sequenced in a study of PD-1 blockade in classical Hodgkin lymphoma. Repertoires were generated with immunoSEQ multiplex PCR, while TCRdb's copy carries only in-frame clones and drops some. The sample lists some 19,000 clones, 80% seen once, with under 25% in the top ten. Specified time point: cycle 4 day 1 (C4D1), after more than five weeks of nivolumab. Exposure to brentuximab vedotin varied, and each patient had relapsed following autologous stem cell transplantation. Material: peripheral blood mononuclear cells (PBMCs), obtained before the fourth cycle of nivolumab. All receptors come from a human donor with classical Hodgkin lymphoma.

This clone was detected a few times. The chain links TRBV10-3 to TRBJ2-7; possible D gene TRBD2, 5 bases. Trimming removed 4 bases at V and 5 bases at J, with 9 bases between. The CDR3 has 12 amino acids. Germline V CDR1 and CDR2: ENHRY, SYGVKD. The CDR3 coding sequence is TGTGCCATCAGTGGCGGGTCCCACGAGCAGTACGTC. Protein product: CAISGGSHEQYV.

This chain connects TRBV19 to TRBJ2-3; D may be TRBD2 (6 bases). This CDR3 region has 16 residues. Trimming left V 4 bases short and J 2 bases short, with 16 bases between. CDR1 LNHDA and CDR2 SQIVND come from the germline V gene (reference sequence). CDR3 protein: CASSTRVGGVTDTQYF. The DNA of the CDR3 is TGTGCCAGTAGTACCAGAGTGGGCGGGGTCACAGATACGCAGTATTTT.

The chain combines TRBV2 with TRBJ2-3; D remains unclear. The CDR3 contains 15 residues. V lost 0 bases and J 2 bases, leaving 9 bases between the germline ends. Germline V lookup: CDR1 SNHLY, CDR2 FYNNEI. The CDR3 coding sequence is TGTGCCAGCAGTGAAGCCCGGTCCTACACAGATACGCAGTATTTT. It specifies CASSEARSYTDTQYF. The full variable domain, rest sourced from reference TRBV2 and TRBJ2-3, is EPEVTQTPSHQVTQMGQEVILRCVPISNHLYFYWYRQILGQKVEFLVSFYNNEISEKSEIFDDQFSVERPDGSNFTLKIRSTKLEDSAMYFCASSEARSYTDTQYFGPGTRLTVL.